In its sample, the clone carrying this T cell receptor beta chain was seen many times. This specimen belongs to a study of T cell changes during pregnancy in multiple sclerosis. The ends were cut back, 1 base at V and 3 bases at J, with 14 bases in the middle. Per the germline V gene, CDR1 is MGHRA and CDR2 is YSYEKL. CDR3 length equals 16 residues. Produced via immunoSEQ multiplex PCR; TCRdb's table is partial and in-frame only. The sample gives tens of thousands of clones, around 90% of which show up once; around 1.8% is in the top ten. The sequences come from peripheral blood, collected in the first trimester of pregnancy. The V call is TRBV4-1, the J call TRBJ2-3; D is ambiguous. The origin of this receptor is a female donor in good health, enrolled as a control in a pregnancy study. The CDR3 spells CASSQAEQPRTDTQYF. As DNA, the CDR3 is TGCGCCAGCAGCCAAGCAGAACAGCCTCGGACAGATACGCAGTATTTT.